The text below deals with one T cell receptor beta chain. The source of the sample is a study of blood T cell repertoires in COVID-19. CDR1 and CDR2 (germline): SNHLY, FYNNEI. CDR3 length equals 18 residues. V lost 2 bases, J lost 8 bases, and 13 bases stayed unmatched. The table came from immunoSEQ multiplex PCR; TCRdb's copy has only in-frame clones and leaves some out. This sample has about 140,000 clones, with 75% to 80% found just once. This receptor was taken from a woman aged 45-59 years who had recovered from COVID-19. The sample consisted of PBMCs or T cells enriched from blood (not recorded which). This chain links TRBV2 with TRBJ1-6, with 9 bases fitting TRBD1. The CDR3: CASSEFGTGLESDSPLHF. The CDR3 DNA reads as TGTGCCAGCAGTGAATTTGGGACAGGGCTTGAGTCTGATTCACCCCTCCACTTT. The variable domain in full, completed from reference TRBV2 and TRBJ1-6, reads EPEVTQTPSHQVTQMGQEVILRCVPISNHLYFYWYRQILGQKVEFLVSFYNNEISEKSEIFDDQFSVERPDGSNFTLKIRSTKLEDSAMYFCASSEFGTGLESDSPLHFGNGTRLTVT.